This record covers a single T cell receptor beta chain. This specimen belongs to a study of T-cell memory formation after mild COVID-19. TCR alpha and TCR beta cDNA libraries with sample barcodes and UMIs came from 5'RACE using constant-segment primers. TCRdb itself ran the 5' RACE reads through MiXCR, one entry per CDR3 protein. The repertoire consists of some 48,000 distinct CDR3 sequences, with around 12% occurring once and the leading ten covering approximately 24%. Germline assignment: CDR1 SGHTA and CDR2 FQGNSA. This CDR3 spans 15 amino acids. The V end lost 7 bases, the J end lost 7 bases, and 20 bases lay between the germline ends.

The TCR sequence derives from a man aged 18 to 30 who had mild COVID-19 (a few samples of this study predate the infection). Cell type and time point are not known. The chain recombines TRBV7-2 with TRBJ2-1; the D gene is possibly TRBD2 (6 bases). What was sequenced was PBMCs or a T cell subset sorted from them (not recorded which). Here the CDR3 reads CASKGISRRENEQFF. The CDR3 region has the DNA TGTGCCAGCAAGGGGATTAGCCGGAGGGAAAATGAGCAGTTCTTC.